The 26 T cell receptor beta chains below were found in one sample sequenced in a study of T cell changes during pregnancy in multiple sclerosis. Generated by immunoSEQ multiplex PCR, the TCRdb table keeps only in-frame clones and is missing some. The data show around 33,000 clones, 87% seen once. The specimen comprised CD8+ T cells from peripheral blood mononuclear cells, sampled before pregnancy. These receptors all stem from a female donor with multiple sclerosis, enrolled in a pregnancy study.

The rearrangement uses TRBV25-1 and TRBJ2-5; D possibly corresponds to TRBD1 (6 bases). The CDR3 is 13 amino acids. V was clipped by 6 bases and J by 2 bases, with 10 bases between them. The germline gives CDR1 MGHDK, CDR2 SYGVNS. Here the CDR3 DNA reads TGTGCCAGCAGGTACAGGGAACAAGAGACCCAGTACTTC. Protein product: CASRYREQETQYF.

The V and J genes are TRBV6-6 and TRBJ2-1; tentatively, D is TRBD2 (5 bases). The V gene's germline CDR1 is MNHNY and CDR2 SVGAGI (reference sequence). The CDR3 totals 13 residues. V was shortened by 2 bases and J by 7 bases, with 9 bases between the two germline ends. For the CDR3, the DNA is TGTGCCAGCAGTTACGAGGGTTGGAATGAGCAGTTCTTC. Translated, it gives CASSYEGWNEQFF.

J is TRBJ2-2 and V is TRBV2; D possibly corresponds to TRBD2 (5 bases). CDR1 is SNHLY and CDR2 is FYNNEI in the germline V gene. With 4 bases removed from V and 3 bases from J, the gap between germline ends came to 12 bases. This CDR3 is built from 15 residues. This CDR3 is CASSALGVDTGELFF. Written as DNA, the CDR3 is TGTGCCAGCAGTGCTTTGGGAGTCGACACCGGGGAGCTGTTTTTT.

This sequence joins TRBV7-3 and TRBJ2-7; weak D call: TRBD2 (6 bases). The length of the CDR3 is 15 residues. Trimming removed 2 bases from V and 4 bases from J, with 15 bases in between. From germline, CDR1 is SGHTA and CDR2 FQGTGA. This CDR3 is CASSLAVGGDYEQYF. The CDR3 DNA reads as TGTGCCAGCAGCTTAGCGGTTGGAGGGGATTACGAGCAGTACTTC.

This clone was seen more than once but under ten times. The genes are TRBV2 and TRBJ1-2; D is unclear. The V gene's germline CDR1 is SNHLY and CDR2 FYNNEI. Deletions cut 3 bases from V and 8 bases from J, with 16 bases between. The CDR3 totals 14 residues. The CDR3 sequence: CASSDLAGREGYTF. The DNA for the CDR3 is TGTGCCAGCAGTGACCTGGCGGGGAGGGAGGGCTACACCTTC. Full variable domain (rest looked up from reference TRBV2 and TRBJ1-2): EPEVTQTPSHQVTQMGQEVILRCVPISNHLYFYWYRQILGQKVEFLVSFYNNEISEKSEIFDDQFSVERPDGSNFTLKIRSTKLEDSAMYFCASSDLAGREGYTFGSGTRLTVV.

Turning to this clone: Other DNA sequences in this sample translate to the same CDR3. The chain couples TRBV10-3 to TRBJ1-5; the D is unclear. In germline, CDR1 is ENHRY, CDR2 SYGVKD. The V and J ends lost 2 bases and 0 bases respectively, with 8 bases between them. This CDR3 has 15 residues. The CDR3 nucleotides are TGTGCCATCAGTGAGGGGCGAAATAGCAATCAGCCCCAGCATTTT. Translated, it gives CAISEGRNSNQPQHF.

The chain employs TRBV5-6 and TRBJ1-5; D possibly corresponds to TRBD1 (6 bases). V was trimmed by 3 bases and J by 5 bases, leaving 15 bases between them. CDR3 length: 15 amino acids. CDR1 and CDR2 (germline): SGHDT, YYEEEE. CDR3 DNA: TGTGCCAGCAGCTGGAGAGGGGGGGTTCATCAGCCCCAGCATTTT. It specifies CASSWRGGVHQPQHF. Drawing the rest from reference TRBV5-6 and TRBJ1-5, the complete variable domain is DAGVTQSPTHLIKTRGQQVTLRCSPKSGHDTVSWYQQALGQGPQFIFQYYEEEERQRGNFPDRFSGHQFPNYSSELNVNALLLGDSALYLCASSWRGGVHQPQHFGDGTRLSIL.

The chain couples TRBV5-8 to TRBJ2-1, with 11 bases that match TRBD2. The germline V gene has CDR1 SGHTS and CDR2 YDEGEE. The J segment lost 8 bases and the V segment lost 0 bases, leaving 4 bases of the junction unmatched. The CDR3 has 15 residues. In DNA form, the CDR3 reads TGTGCCAGCAGCTTGGAAATAGCGGGAGGGGATGAGCAGTTCTTC. It is translated as CASSLEIAGGDEQFF. Variable domain in full (rest from reference TRBV5-8 and TRBJ2-1): EAGVTQSPTHLIKTRGQQATLRCSPISGHTSVYWYQQALGLGLQFLLWYDEGEERNRGNFPPRFSGRQFPNYSSELNVNALELEDSALYLCASSLEIAGGDEQFFGPGTRLTVL.

The chain couples TRBV6-1 to TRBJ2-7, with TRBD2 matching over 7 bases. This CDR3 contains 15 residues. V shed 4 bases and J 1 base; nucleotides not matched to a gene: 7. Germline V gene data show CDR1 as MNHNS and CDR2 as SASEGT. The CDR3 region has the DNA TGTGCCAGCAGTGGGCTAGCGGAGGGATCCTACGAGCAGTACTTC. Its protein product is CASSGLAEGSYEQYF.

This clone showed up just a few times. This chain joins TRBV5-1 and TRBJ1-4; D is possibly TRBD1 (6 bases). V was cut by 0 bases and J by 4 bases, with 10 bases left in between. This CDR3 is built from 15 residues. Germline assignment: CDR1 SGHRS and CDR2 YFSETQ. Here the CDR3 reads CASSLDRQVNEKLFF. CDR3 DNA: TGCGCCAGCAGCTTGGACCGACAGGTTAATGAAAAACTGTTTTTT. Using reference TRBV5-1 and TRBJ1-4 for the parts outside the CDR3, the full variable domain is KAGVTQTPRYLIKTRGQQVTLSCSPISGHRSVSWYQQTPGQGLQFLFEYFSETQRNKGNFPGRFSGRQFSNSRSEMNVSTLELGDSALYLCASSLDRQVNEKLFFGSGTQLSVL.

The CDR3 bases are TGCGCCAGCAGCCAAACAGCGGGGATCTCCTACGAGCAGTACTTC. This sequence encodes CASSQTAGISYEQYF. This rearrangement joins TRBV4-1 to TRBJ2-7, with 7 bases lining up with TRBD2. V lost 2 bases, J lost 0 bases, and 4 bases stayed unmatched. CDR3 length: 15 residues. Germline V gene data show CDR1 as MGHRA and CDR2 as YSYEKL.

The chain recombines TRBV13 with TRBJ2-2; D is possibly TRBD1 (6 bases). V was trimmed by 4 bases and J by 5 bases, leaving 11 bases between them. This CDR3 comprises 14 residues. CDR1 and CDR2 from the germline V gene are PRHDT and FYEKMQ (reference sequence). Here the CDR3 reads CASSYPGETGELFF. Here the CDR3 DNA reads TGTGCCAGCAGCTACCCAGGGGAAACCGGGGAGCTGTTTTTT. The entire variable domain, with the rest obtained from reference TRBV13 and TRBJ2-2, is as follows: AAGVIQSPRHLIKEKRETATLKCYPIPRHDTVYWYQQGPGQDPQFLISFYEKMQSDKGSIPDRFSAQQFSDYHSELNMSSLELGDSALYFCASSYPGETGELFFGEGSRLTVL.

The rearrangement links TRBV9 to TRBJ2-2; D is perhaps TRBD1 (6 bases). Per the germline V gene, CDR1 is SGDLS and CDR2 is YYNGEE. Trimming removed 3 bases from V and 0 bases from J, with 9 bases in between. This CDR3 has 15 amino acids. This CDR3 is CASSAGTTNTGELFF. CDR3 nucleotides: TGTGCCAGCAGCGCCGGGACAACGAACACCGGGGAGCTGTTTTTT.

J is TRBJ2-7 and V is TRBV11-2; TRBD1 agrees at 11 bases. Germline CDR1 reads SGHAT; CDR2 reads FQNNGV. The CDR3 contains 16 residues. The ends lost 7 bases at V and 4 bases at J; junction bases unmatched: 12. CDR3 residues: CASNDPDRGLGYEQYF. The CDR3 nucleotides read TGTGCCAGCAACGATCCGGACAGGGGGCTGGGGTACGAGCAGTACTTC.

This sequence joins TRBV21-1 and TRBJ2-7; the D call of TRBD1 is as the table states it, not checked on the DNA. TRBV21-1 is termed a pseudogene. The CDR3 totals 14 residues. For the CDR3, the DNA is TGTGCCAGCAGCGGCGGACAGGACCGCTACGAGCAGTACTTC. As protein: CASSGGQDRYEQYF.

The chain carries TRBV5-5 and TRBJ2-7, with D tentatively TRBD1 (5 bases). Germline V gene data show CDR1 as SGHKS and CDR2 as YYEKEE (reference sequence). The CDR3 contains 15 residues. The ends were cut back, 1 base at V and 1 base at J, with 12 bases in the middle. CDR3 bases: TGTGCCAGCAGCTTGTCGGCAGGGCAATCCTACGAGCAGTACTTC. Encoded protein: CASSLSAGQSYEQYF.

V usage is TRBV7-3 and J usage is TRBJ2-3, with 9 bases fitting TRBD1. V lost 3 bases to trimming and J lost 0 bases; unmatched junction nucleotides: 4. Germline V gene lookup returns CDR1 SGHTA and CDR2 FQGTGA. The length of the CDR3 is 16 residues. The CDR3 coding sequence is TGTGCCAGCAGCTTCCTAGGGACAGGGAGCACAGATACGCAGTATTTT. It specifies CASSFLGTGSTDTQYF.

CDR3 in DNA: TGTGCCAGCAGTTTCCGGACTAGTGGCACAGATACGCAGTATTTT. Translating gives CASSFRTSGTDTQYF. The chain links TRBV27 to TRBJ2-3; 7 nucleotides align to TRBD2. V was pared by 3 bases and J by 1 base, with 4 bases of the junction left unmatched. CDR1 and CDR2 (germline): MNHEY, SMNVEV (reference sequence). The CDR3 covers 15 residues.

The chain employs TRBV6-5 and TRBJ1-1; D call uncertain. The CDR3 has 15 residues. The V gene's germline CDR1 is MNHEY and CDR2 SVGAGI. The V and J ends lost 0 bases and 1 base respectively, with 9 bases between them. The CDR3 DNA sequence: TGTGCCAGCAGTTACTCGGAGGAGCCGAACACTGAAGCTTTCTTT. It yields the protein CASSYSEEPNTEAFF.

The chain links TRBV28 to TRBJ1-2; no clear D. The CDR3 spans 14 residues. V was clipped by 2 bases and J by 1 base, with 8 bases between them. Per germline, CDR1 MDHEN and CDR2 SYDVKM. The DNA of the CDR3 is TGTGCCAGCAGTTTAATCTCAGATAACTATGGCTACACCTTC. Protein product: CASSLISDNYGYTF.

The genes are TRBV7-6 and TRBJ1-4, with D hard to call. V dropped 1 base and J dropped 3 bases, with 9 bases sitting between them. The length of the CDR3 is 15 residues. CDR1 and CDR2 from the germline V gene are SGHVS and FNYEAQ. The CDR3 DNA reads TGTGCCAGCAGCTTAGGATACGGTGCTAATGAAAAACTGTTTTTT. Translating gives CASSLGYGANEKLFF. The whole variable domain, filled in from reference TRBV7-6 and TRBJ1-4, reads GAGVSQSPRYKVTKRGQDVALRCDPISGHVSLYWYRQALGQGPEFLTYFNYEAQQDKSGLPNDRFSAERPEGSISTLTIQRTEQRDSAMYRCASSLGYGANEKLFFGSGTQLSVL.

This clone has a handful of counts. V is TRBV7-3 and J is TRBJ1-6; D call uncertain. The CDR3 length is 15 residues. Germline values: CDR1 SGHTA, CDR2 FQGTGA. V was cut by 3 bases and J by 3 bases, with 9 bases left in between. The CDR3 spells CASSFDGHYNSPLHF. CDR3 DNA sequence: TGTGCCAGCAGCTTCGATGGGCACTATAATTCACCCCTCCACTTT. Full variable domain (missing parts from reference TRBV7-3 and TRBJ1-6): GAGVSQTPSNKVTEKGKYVELRCDPISGHTALYWYRQSLGQGPEFLIYFQGTGAADDSGLPNDRFFAVRPEGSVSTLKIQRTERGDSAVYLCASSFDGHYNSPLHFGNGTRLTVT.

This chain connects TRBV11-2 to TRBJ1-1; TRBD1 matches 8 bases. Per germline, CDR1 SGHAT and CDR2 FQNNGV. CDR3 length equals 18 residues. V gave up 0 bases and J gave up 0 bases; unmatched junction bases: 9. The CDR3 loop is CASSLEGQDIPVNTEAFF. The DNA for the CDR3 is TGTGCCAGCAGCTTAGAGGGACAGGATATACCGGTGAACACTGAAGCTTTCTTT.

The chain carries TRBV6-1 and TRBJ2-1; 16 nucleotides agree with TRBD2. Trimming took 6 bases from V and 8 from J; bases not matched to a gene: 4. Looked up from germline, CDR1 is MNHNS and CDR2 is SASEGT. The CDR3 sequence is 15 residues long. This CDR3 is CASRGLAGGPDEQFF. The CDR3 nucleotides are TGTGCCAGCAGGGGACTAGCGGGAGGGCCGGATGAGCAGTTCTTC.

J is TRBJ2-1 and V is TRBV7-3; TRBD2 agrees at 9 bases. V lost 5 bases, J lost 8 bases, and 7 bases stayed unmatched. There are 14 residues in the CDR3. Germline loops: CDR1 SGHTA, CDR2 FQGTGA. The CDR3 sequence: CASSPFSGRDEQFF. CDR3 DNA sequence: TGTGCCAGCAGCCCGTTTAGCGGGAGAGATGAGCAGTTCTTC.

J is TRBJ1-5 and V is TRBV6-5, with TRBD1 as a possible D gene (5 bases). Looked up from germline, CDR1 is MNHEY and CDR2 is SVGAGI. The V and J ends lost 6 bases and 4 bases respectively, with 16 bases between them. The CDR3 totals 15 residues. The CDR3 DNA reads TGTGCCAGCAGAACGACGCCCGGGGGGAATCAGCCCCAGCATTTT. As protein: CASRTTPGGNQPQHF.